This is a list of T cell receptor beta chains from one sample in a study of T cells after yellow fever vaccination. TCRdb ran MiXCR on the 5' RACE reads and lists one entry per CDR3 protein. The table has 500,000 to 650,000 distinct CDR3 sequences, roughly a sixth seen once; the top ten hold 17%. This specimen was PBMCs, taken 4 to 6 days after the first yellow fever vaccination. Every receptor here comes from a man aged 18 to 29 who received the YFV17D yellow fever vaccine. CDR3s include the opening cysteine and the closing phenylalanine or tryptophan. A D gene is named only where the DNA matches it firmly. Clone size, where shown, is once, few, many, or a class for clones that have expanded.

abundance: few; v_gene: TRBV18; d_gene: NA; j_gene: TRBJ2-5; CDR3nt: TGTGCCAGCTCACCTCAGACCGAAGAGACCCAGTACTTC; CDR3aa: CASSPQTEETQYF
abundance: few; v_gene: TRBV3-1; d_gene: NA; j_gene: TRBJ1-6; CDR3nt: TGTGCCAGCAGAAACTGGGACGTGGAGGATTCACCCCTCCACTTT; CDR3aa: CASRNWDVEDSPLHF
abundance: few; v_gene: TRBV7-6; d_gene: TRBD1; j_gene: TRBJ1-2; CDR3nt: TGTGCCAGCAGCCCGGGACAGGGGCCCCCAGAGAACGACTATGGCTACACCTTC; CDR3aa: CASSPGQGPPENDYGYTF
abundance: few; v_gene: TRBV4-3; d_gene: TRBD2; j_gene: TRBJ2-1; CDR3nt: TGCGCCAGCACCCAACTAGCGGGGGTCCTAAATGAGCAGTTCTTC; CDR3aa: CASTQLAGVLNEQFF
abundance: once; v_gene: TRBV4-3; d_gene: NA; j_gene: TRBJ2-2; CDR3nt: TGCGCCAGCAGCCATGCGGACACCGGGGAGCTGTTTTTT; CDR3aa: CASSHADTGELFF
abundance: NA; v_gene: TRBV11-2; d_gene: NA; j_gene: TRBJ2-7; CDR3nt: TGTGCCAGCACCCTTAACGGATACGAGCAGTACTTC; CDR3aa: CASTLNGYEQYF
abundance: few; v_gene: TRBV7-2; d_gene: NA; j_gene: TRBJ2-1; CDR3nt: TGTGCCAGCAGCTCCCTATGGCCGTTGGCTCACAATGAGCAGTTCTTC; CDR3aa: CASSSLWPLAHNEQFF
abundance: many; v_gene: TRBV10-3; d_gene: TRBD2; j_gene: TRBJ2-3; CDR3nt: TGTGCCATCAGTGGAGGTCTAGCGGGTTCGGTTACGCAGTATTTT; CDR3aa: CAISGGLAGSVTQYF
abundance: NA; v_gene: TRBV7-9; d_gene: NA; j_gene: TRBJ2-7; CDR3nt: TGTGCCAGCAGCCCGAGGGACCGCCACGAGCAGTACTTC; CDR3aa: CASSPRDRHEQYF
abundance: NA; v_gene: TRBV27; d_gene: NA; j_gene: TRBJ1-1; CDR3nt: TGTGCCAGCAGCACCGAACAGGGCTTTTTGAACACTGAAGCTTTCTTT; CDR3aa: CASSTEQGFLNTEAFF
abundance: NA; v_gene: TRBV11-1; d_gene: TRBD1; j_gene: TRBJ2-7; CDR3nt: TGTGCCAGCAGGGCGGGACAGGGGGCCTACGAGCAGTACTTC; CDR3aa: CASRAGQGAYEQYF
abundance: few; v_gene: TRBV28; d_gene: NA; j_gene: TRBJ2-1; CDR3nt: TGTGCCAGCACGAGGGTGTTATGGAATGAGCAGTTCTTC; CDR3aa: CASTRVLWNEQFF
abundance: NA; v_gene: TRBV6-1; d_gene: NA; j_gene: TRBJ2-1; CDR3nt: TGTGCCAGCAACCTGGGGCGGCTAGACCATGAGCAGTTCTTC; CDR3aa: CASNLGRLDHEQFF
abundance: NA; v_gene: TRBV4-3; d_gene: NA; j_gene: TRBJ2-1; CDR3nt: TGCGCCAGCAGCCAAGAGAGGGTGGGGGCCGAGCAGTTCTTC; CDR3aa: CASSQERVGAEQFF